The clone carrying this T cell receptor beta chain turned up a few times. Its cognate antigen is unknown. Sequenced material consisted of expressed TCRB transcripts (all of the isolated RNA was reverse transcribed). Libraries were prepared by immunoSEQ multiplex PCR; TCRdb keeps only in-frame clonotypes and omits some of them. The sample records 250,000 to 350,000 clones, over 14% being singletons. The sample comes from a study of beta chain features in type 1 diabetes. Study-wide findings and caveats: Type 1 diabetes patients had TCRB CDR3s that were shorter (moderately but significantly so) in all four CD4+ subsets.

Trimming cost V 1 base and J 7 bases, with 16 bases left between them. The germline CDR1 and CDR2 sequences are MGHRA and YSYEKL. This CDR3 is built from 16 residues. Over 95% purity was reached by all sorted populations. The sequence came from a man aged 18 to 35 with type 1 diabetes. This rearrangement joins TRBV4-1 to TRBJ2-2; D not resolved. The sequenced sample was naive CD4+ T cells from blood. The CDR3 region is CASSQVPPGVGGELFF. The DNA of the CDR3 is TGCGCCAGCAGCCAAGTCCCCCCCGGAGTTGGCGGGGAGCTGTTTTTT.